Presented here are 5 T cell receptor beta chains from one specimen sequenced in a study of Graves' ophthalmopathy and Graves' hyperthyroidism. Amplification from RNA transcripts yielded the TCR beta CDR3 regions. An initial RT-PCR round employing HTBI primers preceded a second-round multiplex PCR. In TCRdb, the multiplex PCR reads were re-called with MiXCR into one record per CDR3 protein. The sample gives about 550,000 distinct CDR3 sequences, about 40% of which show up once; around 4.6% is in the top ten. Sequencing was carried out using peripheral blood or thyroid tissue (not recorded which). The receptors derive from an adult man with Graves' hyperthyroidism.

The table lists this clonotype with many counts. The V call is TRBV6-5, the J call TRBJ2-2; tentative D call: TRBD2 (6 bases). This CDR3 comprises 15 residues. Trimming pared 6 bases from V and 0 bases from J, leaving 11 bases between. Germline V lookup: CDR1 MNHEY, CDR2 SVGAGI. The CDR3 protein is CASSPRRANTGELFF. The CDR3 DNA follows: TGTGCCAGCAGCCCCAGGAGGGCGAACACCGGGGAGCTGTTTTTT.

This clonotype was observed many times. This chain joins TRBV24-1 and TRBJ1-2, with D possibly being TRBD1 (6 bases). Germline V lookup: CDR1 KGHDR, CDR2 SFDVKD. The CDR3 consists of 14 residues. Trimming left V 7 bases short and J 1 base short, with 12 bases between. The CDR3 loop is CATSETGYNYGYTF. The CDR3 region has the DNA TGTGCCACCAGCGAGACAGGCTATAACTATGGCTACACCTTC.

As regards this clonotype: With a much larger clone just one base away, this may be a read error. The chain uses TRBV13 and TRBJ2-5; no reliable D call. The J call may be faulty, since TRBJ2-7 better matches the DNA end. The CDR3 spans 12 residues. The germline CDR1 and CDR2 sequences are PRHDT and FYEKMQ (reference sequence). This CDR3 reads CASSEPGAEQYF. CDR3 DNA sequence: TGTGCCAGCAGTGAGCCTGGAGCCGAGCAGTACTTC.

Details on this clonotype: This may stem from a read error, because a much larger clone lies one nucleotide away. The chain has TRBV19 and TRBJ1-5; perhaps TRBD1 as D (5 bases). V was clipped by 11 bases and J by 4 bases, with 15 bases between them. CDR1 and CDR2 (germline): LNHDA, SQIVND (reference sequence). This CDR3 is 13 amino acids long. The CDR3 reads CAWSAGRNQPQHF. CDR3 bases: TGTGCCTGGAGTGCAGGGAGGAATCAGCCCCAGCATTTT.

With respect to this clonotype: A much more abundant neighbour one base away suggests this may be a read error. This rearrangement joins TRBV12-3 or TRBV12-4 to TRBJ1-2, with D unresolved. This CDR3 region has 13 residues. In nucleotides, the CDR3 is TGTGCCAGCAGTTTAAAGGGTAACTATGGCTACGCCTTC. Amino acid sequence: CASSLKGNYGYAF.